The clone carrying this T cell receptor (beta chain) was recorded once. Antigen: not known. These data come from a study of OX40 agonist ivuxolimab in advanced cancers. CDR1 and CDR2 (germline): SGHRS, YFSETQ. CDR3 size: 13 residues. Assay used: immunoSEQ multiplex PCR; TCRdb lists only in-frame clones, some missing. The sample lists fewer than 95,000 clones; roughly 80% were seen once. General observations from the study: Patients who responded partially at 0.1-3.0 mg/kg showed clonal expansion ranking among the lowest.

This material consisted of CD4+ or CD8+ T cells sorted from blood, taken in a trial of the OX40 agonist ivuxolimab. This clonotype originated in an adult with an advanced solid tumor such as melanoma, head and neck, liver or kidney cancer. This sequence joins TRBV5-1 and TRBJ2-5; D gene uncertain. The DNA matches TRBJ2-7 better at its end, which makes the J call doubtful. The CDR3 bases are TGCGCCAGCAGCTTCGGAATCTCCTACGAGCAGTACTTC. It specifies CASSFGISYEQYF.